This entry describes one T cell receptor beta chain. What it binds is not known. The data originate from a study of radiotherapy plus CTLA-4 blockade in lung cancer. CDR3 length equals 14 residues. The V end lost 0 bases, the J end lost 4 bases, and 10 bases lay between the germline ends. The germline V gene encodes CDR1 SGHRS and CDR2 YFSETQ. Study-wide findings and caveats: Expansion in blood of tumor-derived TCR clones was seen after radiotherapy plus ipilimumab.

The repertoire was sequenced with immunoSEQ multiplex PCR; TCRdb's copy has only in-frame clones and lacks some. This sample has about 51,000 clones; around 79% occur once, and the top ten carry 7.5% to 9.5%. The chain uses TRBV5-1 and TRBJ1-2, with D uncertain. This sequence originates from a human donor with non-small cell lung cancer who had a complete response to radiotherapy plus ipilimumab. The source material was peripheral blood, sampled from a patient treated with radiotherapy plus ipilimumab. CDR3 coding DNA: TGCGCCAGCAGCTTGGAATCGGTCGCCTATGGCTACACCTTC. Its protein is CASSLESVAYGYTF. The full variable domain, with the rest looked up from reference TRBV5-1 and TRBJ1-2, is KAGVTQTPRYLIKTRGQQVTLSCSPISGHRSVSWYQQTPGQGLQFLFEYFSETQRNKGNFPGRFSGRQFSNSRSEMNVSTLELGDSALYLCASSLESVAYGYTFGSGTRLTVV.